The next 15 T cell receptor beta chains were all read from a single sample in a study of blood T cell repertoires in COVID-19. Sequencing was performed with immunoSEQ multiplex PCR; in TCRdb, only in-frame clones are kept and a portion is missing. This table holds 80,000 to 100,000 clones, more than 60% found once. The sequenced sample was peripheral blood. These TCRs come from a human donor in a cohort sampled during active COVID-19.

CDR3 sequence (DNA): TGTGCCAGCAGCTTAGTAGTGGGCCTCGTAGCGGGCACAGATACGCAGTATTTT. Translated: CASSLVVGLVAGTDTQYF. The chain combines TRBV7-2 with TRBJ2-3; D is perhaps TRBD2 (6 bases). Germline CDR1 reads SGHTA; CDR2 reads FQGNSA. The CDR3 contains 18 residues. Trimming pared 1 base from V and 1 base from J, leaving 18 bases between. Together with reference TRBV7-2 and TRBJ2-3, the CDR3 gives the full variable domain: GAGVSQSPSNKVTEKGKDVELRCDPISGHTALYWYRQSLGQGLEFLIYFQGNSAPDKSGLPSDRFSAERTGGSVSTLTIQRTQQEDSAVYLCASSLVVGLVAGTDTQYFGPGTRLTVL.

Only a few counts were recorded for this clone. CDR3 coding DNA: TGTGCCAGCAGCCCGAGGGGGATGGTGATTGAAAAACTGTTTTTT. It is translated as CASSPRGMVIEKLFF. This rearrangement joins TRBV7-9 to TRBJ1-4, with D possibly being TRBD1 (6 bases). Germline loops: CDR1 SEHNR, CDR2 FQNEAQ (reference sequence). V lost 5 bases and J 7 bases, leaving 17 bases between the germline ends. The CDR3 contains 15 residues. Filled out from reference TRBV7-9 and TRBJ1-4, the complete variable domain reads DTGVSQNPRHKITKRGQNVTFRCDPISEHNRLYWYRQTLGQGPEFLTYFQNEAQLEKSRLLSDRFSAERPKGSFSTLEIQRTEQGDSAMYLCASSPRGMVIEKLFFGSGTQLSVL.

The genes are TRBV24-1 and TRBJ2-5, with D unclear. V was trimmed by 0 bases and J by 3 bases, leaving 4 bases between them. The V gene's germline CDR1 is KGHDR and CDR2 SFDVKD. This CDR3 is 13 amino acids long. The CDR3 DNA sequence: TGTGCCACCAGTGATTTGGCGGAAGAGACCCAGTACTTC. Translation gives CATSDLAEETQYF.

The CDR3 nucleotides read TGTGCCAGCAGATTTAATAGCCCGAACACTGAAGCTTTCTTT. Its translation: CASRFNSPNTEAFF. This chain uses TRBV7-2 with TRBJ1-1; unclear D gene. Germline CDR1 reads SGHTA; CDR2 reads FQGNSA. Trimming removed 6 bases from V and 1 base from J, with 12 bases in between. The CDR3 sequence is 14 residues long.

This rearrangement joins TRBV11-2 to TRBJ2-1; a weak D match, TRBD1 (6 bases). Trimming took 4 bases from V and 3 from J, leaving 13 bases between them. The CDR3 has 15 amino acids. Per germline, CDR1 SGHAT and CDR2 FQNNGV. CDR3 coding DNA: TGTGCCAGCAGCTGGGGCCGAGGGGGCTACAATGAGCAGTTCTTC. This encodes CASSWGRGGYNEQFF.

CDR3 DNA: TGTGCCAGCGGCGGGAATGAAAACAATGAGCAGTTCTTC. Encoded protein: CASGGNENNEQFF. The rearrangement joins TRBV18 to TRBJ2-1, with D tentatively TRBD2 (6 bases). There are 13 residues in the CDR3. V was cut by 8 bases and J by 5 bases, with 13 bases left in between. Germline values: CDR1 KGHSH, CDR2 LQKENI.

This clone turned up a few times. This rearrangement joins TRBV14 to TRBJ2-1; TRBD1 agrees at 9 bases. Germline CDR1 SGHDN, CDR2 FVKESK. V was pared by 4 bases and J by 2 bases, with 18 bases of the junction left unmatched. The CDR3 consists of 20 residues. The CDR3, as DNA: TGTGCCAGCAGCCTGACTAACGGGACAGGGTACCGCCTAGCCTACAATGAGCAGTTCTTC. It yields the protein CASSLTNGTGYRLAYNEQFF. The variable domain in full, with the rest retrieved from reference TRBV14 and TRBJ2-1, is EAGVTQFPSHSVIEKGQTVTLRCDPISGHDNLYWYRRVMGKEIKFLLHFVKESKQDESGMPNNRFLAERTGGTYSTLKVQPAELEDSGVYFCASSLTNGTGYRLAYNEQFFGPGTRLTVL.

In its sample, this clone was seen once. The chain has TRBV7-7 and TRBJ2-1; 10 bases match TRBD2. This CDR3 region has 15 residues. Per germline, CDR1 SSHAT and CDR2 FNYEAQ (reference sequence). Unmatched junction bases numbered 4, after V lost 1 base and J lost 7 bases. This chain's CDR3 is CASSLGLAGVNEQFF. Written as DNA, the CDR3 is TGTGCCAGCAGCTTAGGGCTAGCGGGAGTTAATGAGCAGTTCTTC. Drawing the rest from reference TRBV7-7 and TRBJ2-1, the complete variable domain is GAGVSQSPRYKVTKRGQDVTLRCDPISSHATLYWYQQALGQGPEFLTYFNYEAQPDKSGLPSDRFSAERPEGSISTLTIQRTEQRDSAMYRCASSLGLAGVNEQFFGPGTRLTVL.

This chain connects TRBV11-2 to TRBJ2-7; D perhaps matches TRBD1 (5 bases). The germline CDR1 and CDR2 sequences are SGHAT and FQNNGV. The CDR3 sequence is 14 residues long. V lost 2 bases to trimming and J lost 1 base, with 9 bases between them. CDR3 in DNA: TGTGCCAGCAGCTTATGGGGCACTTCCTACGAGCAGTACTTC. It translates to CASSLWGTSYEQYF.

V is TRBV6-5 and J is TRBJ1-5; no clear D. Germline V CDR1 and CDR2: MNHEY, SVGAGI. The CDR3 totals 15 residues. The V and J ends lost 0 bases and 15 bases respectively, with 21 bases between them. CDR3 sequence reads: CASSYSWSLSGPMHF. CDR3 nucleotide sequence: TGTGCCAGCAGTTACTCGTGGTCCCTGTCCGGTCCTATGCATTTT.

The chain couples TRBV5-1 to TRBJ1-6, with 12 bases aligning to TRBD1. The CDR3 consists of 15 residues. Germline loops: CDR1 SGHRS, CDR2 YFSETQ. V shed 9 bases and J 6 bases; nucleotides not matched to a gene: 7. The CDR3 sequence: CATRPGQGANSPLHF. The CDR3 region has the DNA TGCGCCACTAGACCGGGACAGGGGGCTAATTCACCCCTCCACTTT.

The chain is built from TRBV5-1 and TRBJ1-4; 9 nucleotides align to TRBD1. Per the germline V gene, CDR1 is SGHRS and CDR2 is YFSETQ. This CDR3 spans 14 amino acids. V shed 3 bases, J shed 7 bases, and the junction held 4 bases outside the gene matches. The CDR3 is CASSSGTGREKLFF. The CDR3 region has the DNA TGCGCCAGCAGCTCTGGGACAGGGCGTGAAAAACTGTTTTTT.

The chain carries TRBV27 and TRBJ2-1; 11 nucleotides line up with TRBD1. The CDR3 extends over 14 amino acids. Looked up from germline, CDR1 is MNHEY and CDR2 is SMNVEV (reference sequence). The ends lost 7 bases at V and 4 bases at J; junction bases unmatched: 3. The CDR3 loop is CASTGQGAYNEQFF. In DNA form, the CDR3 reads TGTGCCAGCACCGGACAGGGGGCTTACAATGAGCAGTTCTTC.

This clone was recorded once. This sequence joins TRBV5-6 and TRBJ2-2, with a weak D call TRBD1 (6 bases). The CDR3 length is 12 residues. CDR1 and CDR2 (germline): SGHDT, YYEEEE. Trimming stripped 4 bases from V and 6 bases from J, with 7 bases between. The CDR3 spells CASSHRAGELFF. The CDR3 bases are TGTGCCAGCAGCCACAGGGCCGGGGAGCTGTTTTTT. Full variable domain (rest looked up from reference TRBV5-6 and TRBJ2-2): DAGVTQSPTHLIKTRGQQVTLRCSPKSGHDTVSWYQQALGQGPQFIFQYYEEEERQRGNFPDRFSGHQFPNYSSELNVNALLLGDSALYLCASSHRAGELFFGEGSRLTVL.

The rearrangement uses TRBV9 and TRBJ2-3, with 9 positions matching TRBD2. There are 15 residues in the CDR3. With 5 bases clipped from V and 6 bases from J, the junction kept 10 bases outside the gene matches. Germline V CDR1 and CDR2: SGDLS, YYNGEE. The CDR3 spells CASRPGLAIVDTQYF. CDR3 DNA: TGTGCCAGCAGACCTGGACTAGCGATCGTGGATACGCAGTATTTT.